The present T cell receptor (beta chain) was sequenced within a study of cytomegalovirus exposure and HLA in healthy donors. Regarding the study as a whole: In an earlier analysis, about 87% or about 30%: the productive usage of most TCR beta V segments.

Both 60 Vbeta primers and 13 Jbeta primers went into the PCR. Per the original methods: Later work found about 80 million unique TCR beta chains, with approximately 12 million shared. Clones were read by immunoSEQ multiplex PCR, and TCRdb kept only the in-frame ones, dropping some. D and trimming come from the DNA, and the V and J calls and clone size come from that table. Of about 180,000 clones detected, approximately 82% appear once; the ten largest clones hold around 2.4%. Regarding this clone: Its specificity is not known.

This TCR derives from a woman aged 30 to 39 in good health and CMV-seronegative. The sequenced sample consisted of PBMCs.

The CDR3 nucleotides are TGTGCCACCAGCAGGTTGCAGGGGCTCACTGAAGCTTTCTTT. Amino acid sequence: CATSRLQGLTEAFF. The rearrangement links TRBV15 to TRBJ1-1, with D possibly TRBD1 on 6 matching bases. CDR1 and CDR2 from the germline V gene are LNHNV and YYDKDF (reference sequence). V was shortened by 3 bases and J by 4 bases, with 12 bases between the two germline ends. There are 14 residues in the CDR3.